The 9 T cell receptor beta chains listed next were all sequenced from one sample in a study of T cells in Graves' hyperthyroidism and ophthalmopathy. Amplified TCR beta CDR3 regions came from RNA transcripts. HTBI primers drove first-round RT-PCR of the TCR CDR3. TCRdb reprocessed the multiplex PCR reads with MiXCR, giving one entry per CDR3 protein. Among 380,000 or so distinct CDR3 sequences, about a fifth were seen once, and the ten largest hold about 4%. Sequenced input: blood. These receptors were obtained from a woman under 30 with Graves' hyperthyroidism.

This clonotype was detected once. The genes are TRBV12-3 or TRBV12-4 and TRBJ1-2, with D possibly being TRBD1 (5 bases). The CDR3 runs 15 residues. The germline V and J ends were trimmed by 5 bases and 8 bases, with 21 bases remaining between them. The CDR3 DNA follows: TGTGCCAGCAGTGGGGGTGGCGTTCGCCGTAGGGGCTACACCTTC. Encoded protein: CASSGGGVRRRGYTF.

This clonotype appeared many times. In DNA, the CDR3 is TGTGCCAGTCCAGACAGTGGGGGCACTGAAGCTTTCTTT. Its translation is CASPDSGGTEAFF. This chain links TRBV19 with TRBJ1-1, with a tentative D call TRBD1 (5 bases). From germline, CDR1 is LNHDA and CDR2 SQIVND (reference sequence). The CDR3 is 13 residues long. Trimming removed 8 bases from V and 4 bases from J, with 14 bases in between.

At least ten counts were recorded for this clonotype. The J gene is TRBJ2-2, the V gene TRBV2; D is uncertain. The V gene's germline CDR1 is SNHLY and CDR2 FYNNEI. Trimming pared 5 bases from V and 6 bases from J, leaving 7 bases between. The CDR3 runs to 12 residues. The CDR3 loop is CASSYTPGELFF. The CDR3 nucleotides are TGTGCCAGCAGTTACACCCCCGGGGAGCTGTTTTTT.

This clonotype was counted many times. This rearrangement joins TRBV28 to TRBJ1-1; D gene unclear. The germline V gene has CDR1 MDHEN and CDR2 SYDVKM. V was trimmed by 6 bases and J by 0 bases, leaving 11 bases between them. The CDR3 is made up of 14 amino acids. CDR3 coding DNA: TGTGCCAGCAGCCCCCATGGGCTGAACACTGAAGCTTTCTTT. It yields the protein CASSPHGLNTEAFF.

This clonotype came up many times. The chain employs TRBV6-1 and TRBJ2-7; 9 bases are shared with TRBD1. This CDR3 spans 14 amino acids. CDR1 and CDR2 (germline): MNHNS, SASEGT. J gave up 2 bases and V 4 bases, and 3 bases lay outside the gene matches. CDR3 in amino acids: CASSGRTGAYEQYF. The CDR3 DNA is TGTGCCAGCAGTGGAAGGACAGGGGCCTACGAGCAGTACTTC.

This clonotype was detected a few times. The chain is built from TRBV5-6 and TRBJ1-2; D ambiguous. The germline gives CDR1 SGHDT, CDR2 YYEEEE. This CDR3 comprises 14 residues. V was trimmed by 2 bases and J by 7 bases, leaving 15 bases between them. The CDR3 DNA is TGTGCCAGCAGCTTTGGAGTCGGGGAGCGTGGCTACACCTTC. Its translation is CASSFGVGERGYTF.

Ten or more counts support this clonotype. V usage is TRBV12-3 or TRBV12-4 and J usage is TRBJ1-2, with D hard to call. This CDR3 spans 13 amino acids. The V end lost 8 bases, the J end lost 2 bases, and 12 bases lay between the germline ends. For the CDR3, the DNA is TGTGCCAGCCTAAGCGAACCCAACTATGGCTACACCTTC. Amino acid sequence: CASLSEPNYGYTF.

This clonotype was seen once. This chain connects TRBV5-1 to TRBJ1-1; D gene ambiguous. Deletions cut 4 bases from V and 3 bases from J, with 10 bases between. The CDR3 contains 13 residues. Per the germline V gene, CDR1 is SGHRS and CDR2 is YFSETQ. The CDR3 reads CASSLNVDTEAFF. CDR3 nucleotide sequence: TGCGCCAGCAGCCTGAACGTGGACACTGAAGCTTTCTTT. Full variable domain (remainder filled in from reference TRBV5-1 and TRBJ1-1): KAGVTQTPRYLIKTRGQQVTLSCSPISGHRSVSWYQQTPGQGLQFLFEYFSETQRNKGNFPGRFSGRQFSNSRSEMNVSTLELGDSALYLCASSLNVDTEAFFGQGTRLTVV.

On this clonotype: The CDR3 ends on some other residue instead of the conserved phenylalanine or tryptophan, so this is likely a read error. The chain joins TRBV29-1 to TRBJ1-1; D not certain. The germline gives CDR1 SQVTM, CDR2 ANQGSEA. V lost 3 bases to trimming and J lost 9 bases, with 17 bases between them. The length of the CDR3 is 13 residues. CDR3: CSVEAPLSSKAFY. The CDR3 region has the DNA TGCAGCGTTGAGGCTCCGTTATCGTCCAAAGCTTTCTAT.